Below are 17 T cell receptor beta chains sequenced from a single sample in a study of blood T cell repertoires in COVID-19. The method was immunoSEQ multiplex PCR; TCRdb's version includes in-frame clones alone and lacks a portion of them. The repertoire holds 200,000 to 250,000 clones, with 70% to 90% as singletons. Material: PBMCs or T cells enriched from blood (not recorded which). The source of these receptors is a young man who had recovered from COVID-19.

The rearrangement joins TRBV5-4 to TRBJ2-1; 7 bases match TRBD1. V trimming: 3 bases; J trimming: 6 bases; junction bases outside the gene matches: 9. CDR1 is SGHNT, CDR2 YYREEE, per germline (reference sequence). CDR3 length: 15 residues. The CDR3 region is CASSSRDRSVNEQFF. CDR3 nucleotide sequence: TGTGCCAGCAGCTCCCGGGACAGATCCGTCAATGAGCAGTTCTTC.

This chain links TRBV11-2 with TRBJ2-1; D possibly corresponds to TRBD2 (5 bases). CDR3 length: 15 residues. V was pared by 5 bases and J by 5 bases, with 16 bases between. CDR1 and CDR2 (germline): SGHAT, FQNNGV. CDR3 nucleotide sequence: TGTGCCAGCAGCCCCACATCTCTCGGGAACAATGAGCAGTTCTTC. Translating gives CASSPTSLGNNEQFF. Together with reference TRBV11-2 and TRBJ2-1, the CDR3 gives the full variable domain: EAGVAQSPRYKIIEKRQSVAFWCNPISGHATLYWYQQILGQGPKLLIQFQNNGVVDDSQLPKDRFSAERLKGVDSTLKIQPAKLEDSAVYLCASSPTSLGNNEQFFGPGTRLTVL.

The CDR3 nucleotides read TGTGCCAGCAGTTACGGTGCAGGGACCTACGAGCAGTACTTC. It specifies CASSYGAGTYEQYF. V is TRBV6-5 and J is TRBJ2-7; D possibly corresponds to TRBD1 (5 bases). In germline, CDR1 is MNHEY, CDR2 SVGAGI. The CDR3 spans 14 residues. The V end lost 2 bases, the J end lost 2 bases, and 10 bases lay between the germline ends.

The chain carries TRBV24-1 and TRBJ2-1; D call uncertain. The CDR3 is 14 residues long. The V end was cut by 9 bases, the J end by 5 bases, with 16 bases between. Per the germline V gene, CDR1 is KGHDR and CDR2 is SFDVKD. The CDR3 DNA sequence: TGTGCCACCCCATCCCCCCTATCCCACAATGAGCAGTTCTTC. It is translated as CATPSPLSHNEQFF.

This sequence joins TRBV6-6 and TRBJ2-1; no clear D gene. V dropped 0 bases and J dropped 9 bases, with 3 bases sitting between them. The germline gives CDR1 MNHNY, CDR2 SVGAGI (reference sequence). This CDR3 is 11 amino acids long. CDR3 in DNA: TGTGCCAGCAGTTACTCGAGTGAGCAGTTCTTC. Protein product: CASSYSSEQFF.

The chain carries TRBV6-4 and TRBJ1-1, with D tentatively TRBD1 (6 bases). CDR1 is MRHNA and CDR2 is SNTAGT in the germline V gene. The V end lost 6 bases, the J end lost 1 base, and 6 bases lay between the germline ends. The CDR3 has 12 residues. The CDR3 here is CASRGQNTEAFF. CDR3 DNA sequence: TGTGCCAGCAGGGGACAGAACACTGAAGCTTTCTTT.

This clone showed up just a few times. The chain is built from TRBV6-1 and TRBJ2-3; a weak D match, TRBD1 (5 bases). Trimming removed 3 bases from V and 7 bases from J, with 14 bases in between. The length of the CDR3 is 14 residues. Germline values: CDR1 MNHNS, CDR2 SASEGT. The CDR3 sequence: CASSDQGYHNTQYF. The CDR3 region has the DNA TGTGCCAGCAGTGATCAGGGTTATCACAATACGCAGTATTTT.

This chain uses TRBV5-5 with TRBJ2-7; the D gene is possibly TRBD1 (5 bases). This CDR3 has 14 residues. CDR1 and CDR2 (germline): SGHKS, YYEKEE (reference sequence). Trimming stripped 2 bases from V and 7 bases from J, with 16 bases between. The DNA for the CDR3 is TGTGCCAGCAGCTTCCTTTCAGGGCTCGGGGAGCAGTACTTC. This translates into CASSFLSGLGEQYF.

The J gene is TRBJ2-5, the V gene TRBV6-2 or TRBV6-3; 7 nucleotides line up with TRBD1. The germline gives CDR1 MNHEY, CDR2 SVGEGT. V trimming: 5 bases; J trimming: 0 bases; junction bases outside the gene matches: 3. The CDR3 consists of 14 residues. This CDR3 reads CASSLQGNQETQYF. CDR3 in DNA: TGTGCCAGCAGTCTACAGGGGAACCAAGAGACCCAGTACTTC.

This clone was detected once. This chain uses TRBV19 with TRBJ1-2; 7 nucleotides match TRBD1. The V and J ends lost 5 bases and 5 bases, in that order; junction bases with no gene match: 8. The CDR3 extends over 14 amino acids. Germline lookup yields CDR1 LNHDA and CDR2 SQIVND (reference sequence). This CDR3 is CASSPTGEFYGYTF. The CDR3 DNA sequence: TGTGCCAGTAGTCCCACAGGGGAATTTTATGGCTACACCTTC.

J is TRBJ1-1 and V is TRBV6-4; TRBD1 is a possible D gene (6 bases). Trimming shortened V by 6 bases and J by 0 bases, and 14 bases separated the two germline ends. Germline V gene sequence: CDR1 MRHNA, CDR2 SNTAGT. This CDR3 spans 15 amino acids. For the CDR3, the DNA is TGTGCCAGCAGAGCGACAGGCCTCATGAACACTGAAGCTTTCTTT. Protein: CASRATGLMNTEAFF.

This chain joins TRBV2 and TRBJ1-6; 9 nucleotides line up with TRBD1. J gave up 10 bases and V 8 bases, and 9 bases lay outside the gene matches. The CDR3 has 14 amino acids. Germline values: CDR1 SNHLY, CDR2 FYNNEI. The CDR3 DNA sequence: TGTGCCAGCTCCCCGGGACAGGGCAGGTCACCCCTCCACTTT. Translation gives CASSPGQGRSPLHF.

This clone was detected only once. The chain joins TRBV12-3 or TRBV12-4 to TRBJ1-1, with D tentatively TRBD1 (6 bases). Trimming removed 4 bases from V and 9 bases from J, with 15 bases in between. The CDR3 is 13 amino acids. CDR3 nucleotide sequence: TGTGCCAGCAGTTCTCAACAGGGCGCTCAAGCTTTCTTT. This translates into CASSSQQGAQAFF.

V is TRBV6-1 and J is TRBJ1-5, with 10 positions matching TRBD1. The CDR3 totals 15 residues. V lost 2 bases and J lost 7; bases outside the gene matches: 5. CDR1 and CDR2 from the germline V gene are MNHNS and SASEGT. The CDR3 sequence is CASSESRQGAQPQHF. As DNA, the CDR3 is TGTGCCAGCAGTGAATCTAGACAGGGGGCCCAGCCCCAGCATTTT.

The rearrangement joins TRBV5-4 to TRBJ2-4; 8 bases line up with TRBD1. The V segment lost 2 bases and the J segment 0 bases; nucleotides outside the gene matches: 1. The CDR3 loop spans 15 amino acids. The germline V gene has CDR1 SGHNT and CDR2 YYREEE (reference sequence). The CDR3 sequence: CASSLQGVAKNIQYF. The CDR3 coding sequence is TGTGCCAGCAGCTTACAGGGGGTAGCCAAAAACATTCAGTACTTC.

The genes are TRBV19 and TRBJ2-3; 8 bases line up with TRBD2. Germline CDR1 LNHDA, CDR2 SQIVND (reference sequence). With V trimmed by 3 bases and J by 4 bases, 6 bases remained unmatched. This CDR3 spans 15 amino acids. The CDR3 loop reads CASSIERERADTQYF. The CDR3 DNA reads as TGTGCCAGTAGTATCGAGCGGGAGCGCGCAGATACGCAGTATTTT.

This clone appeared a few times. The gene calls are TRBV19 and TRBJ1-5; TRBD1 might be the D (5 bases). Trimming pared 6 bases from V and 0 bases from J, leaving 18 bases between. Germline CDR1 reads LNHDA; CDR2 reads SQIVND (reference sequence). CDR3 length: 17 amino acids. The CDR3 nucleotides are TGTGCCAGTAGCCCGGGGGGGAGGGATTCTAGCAATCAGCCCCAGCATTTT. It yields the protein CASSPGGRDSSNQPQHF.